These 21 T cell receptor beta chains share one sample of origin, sequenced in a study of CD8 T cells in Susac syndrome. The RNA input was roughly 0.45 to 1 ug, and it was reverse transcribed with random hexamers. Via MiXCR, TCRdb re-called the immunoSEQ multiplex PCR reads, giving one row per CDR3 protein. This table holds about 130,000 distinct CDR3 sequences, 85% to 95% found once. The material sequenced was CD8+ T cells from PBMCs. The receptors come from a human donor with Susac syndrome.

The chain couples TRBV5-1 to TRBJ2-7; D perhaps matches TRBD2 (5 bases). This CDR3 is 15 amino acids long. The ends were cut back, 4 bases at V and 0 bases at J, with 14 bases in the middle. Germline values: CDR1 SGHRS, CDR2 YFSETQ. CDR3 sequence (DNA): TGCGCCAGCAGCATTTGGACTGGAAGCTCCTACGAGCAGTACTTC. This sequence encodes CASSIWTGSSYEQYF.

The CDR3 nucleotides are TGTGCCAGCAGTCGGAGCGGGGGGGCCTACAATGAGCAGTTCTTC. This codes for CASSRSGGAYNEQFF. The chain couples TRBV27 to TRBJ2-1; 10 nucleotides align to TRBD2. Germline CDR1 and CDR2: MNHEY and SMNVEV (reference sequence). V trimming: 5 bases; J trimming: 2 bases; junction bases outside the gene matches: 3. CDR3 size: 15 residues.

The chain links TRBV11-2 to TRBJ2-3, with a tentative D call TRBD2 (5 bases). CDR1 is SGHAT and CDR2 is FQNNGV in the germline V gene. This CDR3 spans 18 amino acids. The germline V and J ends were trimmed by 3 bases and 1 base, with 20 bases remaining between them. CDR3 coding DNA: TGTGCCAGCAGCTTGTATGCGGTAGCGTACGAGGGCACAGATACGCAGTATTTT. It is translated as CASSLYAVAYEGTDTQYF.

The rearrangement uses TRBV20-1 and TRBJ2-2; TRBD1 aligns across 7 bases. This CDR3 contains 16 residues. Trimming at V came to 6 bases and at J to 6 bases, leaving 16 bases not matched to a gene. Germline CDR1 DFQATT, CDR2 SNEGSKA (reference sequence). CDR3: CSALLQGRKHSGELFF. CDR3 in DNA: TGCAGTGCCCTCCTACAGGGGCGAAAACACTCCGGGGAGCTGTTTTTT.

V is TRBV29-1 and J is TRBJ1-1, with D possibly being TRBD1 (5 bases). The CDR3 length is 12 residues. V was trimmed by 3 bases and J by 5 bases, leaving 10 bases between them. Per the germline V gene, CDR1 is SQVTM and CDR2 is ANQGSEA. CDR3 DNA: TGCAGCGTTGATAGGGAGGGGACTGAAGCTTTCTTT. It encodes CSVDREGTEAFF.

The V gene is TRBV5-1, the J gene TRBJ1-5; D may be TRBD1 (5 bases). The CDR3 covers 15 residues. V lost 4 bases, J lost 6 bases, and 17 bases lay in between. Looked up from germline, CDR1 is SGHRS and CDR2 is YFSETQ. The DNA of the CDR3 is TGCGCCAGCAGCCCCTCCGGGGGGTTGGGTCAGCCCCAGCATTTT. This gives the protein CASSPSGGLGQPQHF.

This chain links TRBV28 with TRBJ1-2; the match to TRBD1 covers 7 bases. Germline trimming cut 4 bases from V and 3 bases from J; bases unmatched to any gene: 5. CDR1 and CDR2 from the germline V gene are MDHEN and SYDVKM. CDR3 length equals 14 residues. The CDR3 sequence: CASSYTGTDYGYTF. CDR3 coding DNA: TGTGCCAGCAGTTACACCGGGACAGACTATGGCTACACCTTC.

The genes are TRBV9 and TRBJ2-7, with a weak D call TRBD1 (5 bases). From germline, CDR1 is SGDLS and CDR2 YYNGEE. V lost 4 bases and J lost 5, with 22 bases in between. This CDR3 has 16 residues. CDR3 amino acids: CASSSGNRGQSHEQYF. The CDR3 region has the DNA TGTGCCAGCAGCTCAGGCAACCGAGGACAATCCCACGAGCAGTACTTC.

The CDR3 nucleotides are TGTGCCAGCAGCCAAGATGAGGACGAAATGGAGACCCAGTACTTC. Translated: CASSQDEDEMETQYF. This chain uses TRBV14 with TRBJ2-5; no definite D call. V lost 0 bases to trimming and J lost 5 bases, with 13 bases between them. CDR1 and CDR2 (germline): SGHDN, FVKESK. There are 15 residues in the CDR3.

The DNA of the CDR3 is TGTGCCAGCAGCTGGGATAGCGGATCCTCCTACAATGAGCAGTTCTTC. Translating it yields CASSWDSGSSYNEQFF. The rearrangement joins TRBV7-9 to TRBJ2-1; the D gene is possibly TRBD2 (6 bases). V lost 4 bases and J 0 bases, leaving 13 bases between the germline ends. In germline, CDR1 is SEHNR, CDR2 FQNEAQ (reference sequence). The CDR3 is 16 amino acids.

The chain links TRBV12-3 or TRBV12-4 to TRBJ1-1; D may be TRBD1 (6 bases). The CDR3 runs 12 residues. Deletions cut 5 bases from V and 10 bases from J, with 14 bases between. CDR3 coding DNA: TGTGCCAGCAGTCCACACAGGGTCGGAGCTTTCTTT. Residues: CASSPHRVGAFF.

This sequence joins TRBV5-1 and TRBJ1-1; TRBD1 is a possible D gene (5 bases). The germline gives CDR1 SGHRS, CDR2 YFSETQ. The CDR3 has 11 residues. V dropped 4 bases and J dropped 4 bases, with 5 bases sitting between them. CDR3 sequence (DNA): TGCGCCAGCAGCAGGGGCACTGAAGCTTTCTTT. It specifies CASSRGTEAFF.

The chain uses TRBV10-3 and TRBJ1-5; D is uncertain. Germline lookup yields CDR1 ENHRY and CDR2 SYGVKD. V lost 3 bases to trimming and J lost 6 bases, with 12 bases between them. The CDR3 is 14 residues long. The CDR3, as DNA: TGTGCCATCAGTGAAGGACGCCGCGGTCAGCCCCAGCATTTT. The encoded protein is CAISEGRRGQPQHF.

This rearrangement joins TRBV29-1 to TRBJ2-7; 7 nucleotides line up with TRBD2. With 7 bases clipped from V and 3 bases from J, the junction kept 12 bases outside the gene matches. This CDR3 region has 14 residues. Germline V lookup: CDR1 SQVTM, CDR2 ANQGSEA. The CDR3 DNA is TGCAGCGCGTTGTTCTCGAGCGGGAACTACGAGCAGTACTTC. Protein: CSALFSSGNYEQYF.

V and J are TRBV5-1 and TRBJ1-1; D is unclear. The CDR3 has 13 residues. Germline V gene sequence: CDR1 SGHRS, CDR2 YFSETQ. V gave up 2 bases and J gave up 4 bases, with 9 bases separating them. The CDR3 here is CASSFRQITEAFF. The DNA of the CDR3 is TGCGCCAGCAGCTTTCGGCAGATCACTGAAGCTTTCTTT.

DNA for the CDR3: TGTGCCAGCAGCTTGACTAGCCGGGGCAATGAGCAGTTCTTC. This encodes CASSLTSRGNEQFF. The chain joins TRBV11-2 to TRBJ2-1; the match to TRBD2 covers 7 bases. Germline V lookup: CDR1 SGHAT, CDR2 FQNNGV. The trim removed 3 bases at V and 6 bases at J, leaving 5 bases unmatched. This CDR3 contains 14 residues.

The CDR3 DNA reads TGCGCCAGCAGCCTATCCGGAGCACTTACCAATCAGCCCCAGCATTTT. Translating it yields CASSLSGALTNQPQHF. The gene calls are TRBV4-1 and TRBJ1-5; D is unresolved. V was shortened by 4 bases and J by 3 bases, with 16 bases between the two germline ends. This CDR3 spans 16 amino acids. Germline V gene sequence: CDR1 MGHRA, CDR2 YSYEKL.

The count of this clonotype is one. The chain joins TRBV21-1 to TRBJ2-3; the table assigns TRBD1, which was not confirmed against the DNA. TRBV21-1 is annotated as a pseudogene. The CDR3 contains 17 residues. The chain's CDR3 is CASSIKGVRGRTDTQYF. As DNA, the CDR3 is TGTGCCAGCAGCATAAAAGGGGTGAGAGGGAGAACAGATACGCAGTATTTT.

V gene TRBV7-6 combines with J gene TRBJ2-6; the D is unclear. The CDR3 spans 16 residues. Trimming shortened V by 0 bases and J by 4 bases, and 10 bases separated the two germline ends. Germline-derived CDR1 and CDR2 are SGHVS and FNYEAQ. The CDR3 DNA reads TGTGCCAGCAGCTTAGCCCCCTCCGGGGGGGCCAACGTCCTGACTTTC. It encodes CASSLAPSGGANVLTF. Looking up the rest from reference TRBV7-6 and TRBJ2-6 gives the full variable domain: GAGVSQSPRYKVTKRGQDVALRCDPISGHVSLYWYRQALGQGPEFLTYFNYEAQQDKSGLPNDRFSAERPEGSISTLTIQRTEQRDSAMYRCASSLAPSGGANVLTFGAGSRLTVL.

This chain uses TRBV6-5 with TRBJ2-2; D is uncertain. CDR1 MNHEY and CDR2 SVGAGI come from the germline V gene. This CDR3 region has 13 residues. V gave up 8 bases and J gave up 3 bases, with 10 bases separating them. The CDR3 spells CASRNLDTGELFF. CDR3 nucleotide sequence: TGTGCCAGCCGAAATTTGGACACCGGGGAGCTGTTTTTT.

The chain couples TRBV24-1 to TRBJ2-1; tentative D call: TRBD1 (6 bases). The CDR3 consists of 15 residues. Trimming removed 5 bases from V and 0 bases from J, with 10 bases in between. CDR1 and CDR2 (germline): KGHDR, SFDVKD. The CDR3 sequence is CATSGRTDSYNEQFF. CDR3 sequence (DNA): TGTGCCACCAGTGGTAGGACAGACTCCTACAATGAGCAGTTCTTC.